A single sample gave rise to the 20 T cell receptor beta chains below, sequenced in a study of control samples from healthy donors and cancer patients. Clones were sequenced by immunoSEQ multiplex PCR, and TCRdb holds only the in-frame ones, with some missing. The sample has approximately 86,000 clones, 85% to 90% seen once. The sequencing input was blood. Every receptor here comes from a woman aged 35 to 49 in good health.

V usage is TRBV6-5 and J usage is TRBJ1-5; D is undetermined. V dropped 8 bases and J dropped 3 bases, with 11 bases sitting between them. The V gene's germline CDR1 is MNHEY and CDR2 SVGAGI. CDR3 length: 13 amino acids. The CDR3 region is CASCEVSNQPQHF. The CDR3 bases are TGTGCCAGCTGCGAGGTGTCCAATCAGCCCCAGCATTTT.

The chain uses TRBV28 and TRBJ1-3; TRBD1 matches at 7 bases. This CDR3 has 14 residues. The germline CDR1 and CDR2 sequences are MDHEN and SYDVKM. Trimming removed 7 bases from V and 2 bases from J; junction bases left unmatched: 5. The CDR3 protein is CASTNQGAGNTIYF. CDR3 DNA sequence: TGTGCCAGCACTAATCAGGGGGCTGGAAACACCATATATTTT.

This rearrangement joins TRBV18 to TRBJ2-7; 7 bases match TRBD1. V shed 1 base and J 3 bases; nucleotides not matched to a gene: 3. The CDR3 spans 14 residues. The V gene's germline CDR1 is KGHSH and CDR2 LQKENI. CDR3 nucleotide sequence: TGTGCCAGCTCACCACGACAGGGTGGCTACGAGCAGTACTTC. It codes for CASSPRQGGYEQYF.

This chain joins TRBV6-1 and TRBJ1-2; TRBD1 is a possible D gene (6 bases). Germline-derived CDR1 and CDR2 are MNHNS and SASEGT. V was clipped by 1 base and J by 8 bases, with 11 bases between them. The CDR3 has 13 amino acids. CDR3 DNA sequence: TGTGCCAGCAGTGAAGTGGCAGGGGACGGCTACACCTTC. It translates to CASSEVAGDGYTF.

V gene TRBV3-1 (or the pseudogene TRBV3-2) combines with J gene TRBJ1-4; no definite D call. V was cut by 1 base and J by 5 bases, with 5 bases left in between. The CDR3 loop spans 13 amino acids. Per germline, CDR1 LGHDT and CDR2 YNNKEL (reference sequence). The DNA of the CDR3 is TGTGCCAGCAGCCAAGCCCACAATGAAAAACTGTTTTTT. Its protein is CASSQAHNEKLFF.

This rearrangement joins TRBV6-6 to TRBJ1-2; D uncertain. CDR3 size: 13 residues. Germline loops: CDR1 MNHNY, CDR2 SVGAGI (reference sequence). V was trimmed by 2 bases and J by 8 bases, leaving 12 bases between them. CDR3 amino acids: CASSYEGTGGYTF. The CDR3 region has the DNA TGTGCCAGCAGTTACGAGGGCACGGGCGGCTACACCTTC.

J is TRBJ2-1 and V is TRBV15; TRBD1 agrees at 7 bases. The CDR3 is 15 amino acids. Germline CDR1 is LNHNV and CDR2 is YYDKDF (reference sequence). Trimming took 8 bases from V and 2 from J; bases not matched to a gene: 9. For the CDR3, the DNA is TGTGCCACCCTCCGTTGGGGACAGACCTACAATGAGCAGTTCTTC. Its translation: CATLRWGQTYNEQFF.

The chain is built from TRBV6-1 and TRBJ2-7, with a tentative D call TRBD2 (5 bases). Germline loops: CDR1 MNHNS, CDR2 SASEGT. Trimming pared 0 bases from V and 1 base from J, leaving 7 bases between. The CDR3 consists of 14 residues. Written as DNA, the CDR3 is TGTGCCAGCAGTGAAGCGAGGGTATCCTACGAGCAGTACTTC. Translation gives CASSEARVSYEQYF.

The V gene is TRBV12-3 or TRBV12-4, the J gene TRBJ2-7; D not resolved. V dropped 2 bases and J dropped 4 bases, with 6 bases sitting between them. This CDR3 has 12 residues. The CDR3 sequence: CASSLSEYEQYF. CDR3 DNA sequence: TGTGCCAGCAGTTTATCCGAATACGAGCAGTACTTC.

This chain uses TRBV19 with TRBJ2-3; 10 bases match TRBD2. This CDR3 has 19 residues. V gave up 3 bases and J gave up 2 bases; unmatched junction bases: 14. Germline CDR1 reads LNHDA; CDR2 reads SQIVND (reference sequence). In nucleotides, the CDR3 is TGTGCCAGTAGTATTGACCCCAGAGTTACTAGCGGGGTCACAGATACGCAGTATTTT. Its protein is CASSIDPRVTSGVTDTQYF.

V and J are TRBV10-1 and TRBJ2-1; no reliable D call. Trimming removed 0 bases at V and 4 bases at J, with 7 bases between. The CDR3 extends over 14 amino acids. Germline assignment: CDR1 WNHNN and CDR2 SYGVQD (reference sequence). DNA of the CDR3: TGCGCCAGCAGTGAGTCATTGGCGTACAATGAGCAGTTCTTC. Translation gives CASSESLAYNEQFF.

This chain links TRBV5-1 with TRBJ1-1; D not resolved. The CDR3 contains 14 residues. V lost 5 bases to trimming and J lost 1 base, with 12 bases between them. Germline-derived CDR1 and CDR2 are SGHRS and YFSETQ. As DNA, the CDR3 is TGCGCCAGCAGAAGGGCAGGATCGAACACTGAAGCTTTCTTT. Protein sequence: CASRRAGSNTEAFF.

This clone was counted a single time. This chain connects TRBV7-2 to TRBJ1-4, with no clear D. Trimming took 2 bases from V and 0 from J, leaving 10 bases between them. The germline V gene has CDR1 SGHTA and CDR2 FQGNSA. This CDR3 comprises 16 residues. The chain's CDR3 is CASSLTYRATNEKLFF. CDR3 nucleotide sequence: TGTGCCAGCAGCTTAACTTACCGGGCAACTAATGAAAAACTGTTTTTT.

The J gene is TRBJ2-5, the V gene TRBV3-1 (or the pseudogene TRBV3-2); 7 bases fit TRBD1. Per the germline V gene, CDR1 is LGHDT and CDR2 is YNNKEL (reference sequence). The CDR3 contains 14 residues. Losses at the gene ends were 4 bases for V and 2 bases for J; bases not matched to a gene: 4. This CDR3 reads CASSLDRDQETQYF. Here the CDR3 DNA reads TGTGCCAGCAGCCTCGACAGGGATCAAGAGACCCAGTACTTC.

This clone was seen only once. V and J are TRBV6-5 and TRBJ2-7; possibly TRBD1 for D (5 bases). Germline CDR1 MNHEY, CDR2 SVGAGI. V lost 2 bases to trimming and J lost 5 bases, with 16 bases between them. There are 15 residues in the CDR3. The DNA of the CDR3 is TGTGCCAGCAGTTACAGGGGCCACACTTCGCACGAGCAGTACTTC. Translating gives CASSYRGHTSHEQYF.

The chain uses TRBV9 and TRBJ2-3, with D perhaps matching TRBD1 (7 bases). Per germline, CDR1 SGDLS and CDR2 YYNGEE. This CDR3 is built from 16 residues. Trimming shortened V by 2 bases and J by 0 bases, and 13 bases separated the two germline ends. The CDR3 region has the DNA TGTGCCAGCAGCGTCGACAGGGCGGGAAGCACAGATACGCAGTATTTT. It specifies CASSVDRAGSTDTQYF. The complete variable domain, with remaining parts taken from reference TRBV9 and TRBJ2-3, reads DSGVTQTPKHLITATGQRVTLRCSPRSGDLSVYWYQQSLDQGLQFLIQYYNGEERAKGNILERFSAQQFPDLHSELNLSSLELGDSALYFCASSVDRAGSTDTQYFGPGTRLTVL.

The chain joins TRBV9 to TRBJ1-6; possible D gene TRBD1, 5 bases. This CDR3 is 16 amino acids long. The V and J ends lost 2 bases and 1 base respectively, with 10 bases between them. Germline V gene lookup returns CDR1 SGDLS and CDR2 YYNGEE. The CDR3 bases are TGTGCCAGCAGCGTCTACGACAGTTCCTATAATTCACCCCTCCACTTT. Residues: CASSVYDSSYNSPLHF.

The chain couples TRBV30 to TRBJ2-4, with TRBD2 matching 9 bases. There are 14 residues in the CDR3. The germline V gene has CDR1 GTSNPN and CDR2 SVGIG (reference sequence). Trimming removed 2 bases from V and 8 bases from J; junction bases left unmatched: 7. CDR3 region: CAWSKAGGIDIQYF. The CDR3 DNA reads TGTGCCTGGAGTAAAGCGGGGGGAATCGACATTCAGTACTTC.

V usage is TRBV4-3 and J usage is TRBJ2-1, with D perhaps assigned TRBD1 or TRBD2 (5 bases each). V gave up 4 bases and J gave up 7 bases, with 17 bases separating them. CDR1 and CDR2 from the germline V gene are LGHNA and YSLEER. The CDR3 runs 15 residues. The DNA of the CDR3 is TGCGCCAGCAGCCCGGGGACCAACCTTGGGAATGAGCAGTTCTTC. This translates into CASSPGTNLGNEQFF.

Written as DNA, the CDR3 is TGTGCCAGCAGTCCCTGGGGGAACAATTCACCCCTCCACTTT. This sequence encodes CASSPWGNNSPLHF. This chain links TRBV6-5 with TRBJ1-6, with D tentatively TRBD1 (5 bases). CDR1 is MNHEY and CDR2 is SVGAGI in the germline V gene. V was cut by 5 bases and J by 7 bases, with 12 bases left in between. This CDR3 comprises 14 residues.